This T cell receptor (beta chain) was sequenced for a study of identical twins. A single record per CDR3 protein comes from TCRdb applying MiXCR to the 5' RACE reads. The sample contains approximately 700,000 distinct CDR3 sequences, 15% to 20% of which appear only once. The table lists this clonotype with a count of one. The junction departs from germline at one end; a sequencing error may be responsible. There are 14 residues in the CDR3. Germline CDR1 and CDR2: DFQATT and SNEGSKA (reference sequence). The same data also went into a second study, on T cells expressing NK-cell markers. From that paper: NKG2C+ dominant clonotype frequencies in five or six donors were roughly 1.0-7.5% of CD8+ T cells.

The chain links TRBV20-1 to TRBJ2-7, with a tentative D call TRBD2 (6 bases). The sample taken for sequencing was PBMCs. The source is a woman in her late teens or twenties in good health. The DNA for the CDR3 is TGCCGTGCTAGACCCCTTCTAGCGACCTACGAGCAGTACTTC. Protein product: CRARPLLATYEQYF.